The 23 T cell receptor beta chains listed next were all sequenced from one sample in a study of cytomegalovirus exposure and HLA in healthy donors. PCR amplification relied on 60 Vbeta primers (plus 13 Jbeta primers). TCRdb's copy holds only in-frame clones and misses some; the assay was immunoSEQ multiplex PCR. Of 200,000 to 300,000 clones in the sample, over 80% are singletons; the top ten hold 5.4%. The sequencing sample was made of PBMCs. These receptors came from a woman aged 40 to 50 in good health and CMV-seropositive.

V is TRBV7-9 and J is TRBJ1-2; 10 nucleotides line up with TRBD1. Germline loops: CDR1 SEHNR, CDR2 FQNEAQ (reference sequence). This CDR3 comprises 15 residues. With V trimmed by 3 bases and J by 6 bases, 7 bases remained unmatched. The CDR3 here is CASSFGQGGYNGYTF. DNA for the CDR3: TGTGCCAGCAGCTTTGGACAGGGGGGTTATAATGGCTACACCTTC.

This clone has just one count. This chain connects TRBV7-9 to TRBJ2-5; 8 bases map to TRBD1. The CDR3 is 15 residues long. Germline-derived CDR1 and CDR2 are SEHNR and FQNEAQ (reference sequence). V shed 5 bases and J 4 bases; nucleotides not matched to a gene: 9. The CDR3 nucleotides are TGTGCCAGCAGCCCAACGGGACAGGCGGGAGAGACCCAGTACTTC. Its translation: CASSPTGQAGETQYF.

The J gene is TRBJ2-6, the V gene TRBV19; TRBD1 is a possible D gene (6 bases). V gave up 6 bases and J gave up 4 bases, with 16 bases separating them. The CDR3 has 16 residues. Germline CDR1 LNHDA, CDR2 SQIVND (reference sequence). The CDR3 region is CASSPRGQGGANVLTF. The CDR3, as DNA: TGTGCCAGTAGCCCCAGGGGCCAGGGCGGGGCCAACGTCCTGACTTTC.

This chain joins TRBV19 and TRBJ2-5, with unresolved D. Per germline, CDR1 LNHDA and CDR2 SQIVND (reference sequence). The CDR3 spans 14 residues. Trimming pared 1 base from V and 1 base from J, leaving 7 bases between. The CDR3 region is CASSIVPSQETQYF. The DNA for the CDR3 is TGTGCCAGTAGTATAGTTCCCAGCCAAGAGACCCAGTACTTC.

V gene TRBV9 combines with J gene TRBJ1-1; D gene ambiguous. Deletions cut 1 base from V and 1 base from J, with 8 bases between. CDR1 is SGDLS, CDR2 YYNGEE, per germline. The CDR3 extends over 14 amino acids. CDR3 coding DNA: TGTGCCAGCAGCGTACGAGAAAGGAACACTGAAGCTTTCTTT. Translating gives CASSVRERNTEAFF.

The CDR3 region is CASSHLDGGSYNEQFF. CDR3 nucleotides: TGTGCCAGCAGCCATCTTGACGGGGGTTCCTACAATGAGCAGTTCTTC. This sequence joins TRBV14 and TRBJ2-1; a weak D match, TRBD2 (6 bases). Germline V gene data show CDR1 as SGHDN and CDR2 as FVKESK. The CDR3 is 16 residues long. V was pared by 3 bases and J by 1 base, with 13 bases between.

The chain is built from TRBV7-9 and TRBJ2-7; perhaps TRBD1 as D (6 bases). Trimming removed 3 bases from V and 7 bases from J, with 10 bases in between. Germline values: CDR1 SEHNR, CDR2 FQNEAQ (reference sequence). The CDR3 has 12 residues. In DNA, the CDR3 is TGTGCCAGCAGCTTCACAACAGGGGAGCAGTACTTC. Encoded protein: CASSFTTGEQYF.

V is TRBV19 and J is TRBJ2-5; D might be TRBD1 (6 bases). The CDR3 runs 14 residues. The V and J ends lost 4 bases and 2 bases respectively, with 11 bases between them. From germline, CDR1 is LNHDA and CDR2 SQIVND (reference sequence). CDR3 DNA: TGTGCCAGTAGTAAGGACAGACTTCAAGAGACCCAGTACTTC. Encoded protein: CASSKDRLQETQYF.

This clone was observed a handful of times. The V call is TRBV11-2, the J call TRBJ1-6; D not resolved. Germline V CDR1 and CDR2: SGHAT, FQNNGV. This CDR3 is 14 amino acids long. Trimming cost V 2 bases and J 9 bases, with 11 bases left between them. Here the CDR3 reads CASSLPGDGSPLHF. In DNA, the CDR3 is TGTGCCAGCAGCTTACCCGGGGATGGTTCACCCCTCCACTTT. The entire variable domain, with the rest obtained from reference TRBV11-2 and TRBJ1-6, is as follows: EAGVAQSPRYKIIEKRQSVAFWCNPISGHATLYWYQQILGQGPKLLIQFQNNGVVDDSQLPKDRFSAERLKGVDSTLKIQPAKLEDSAVYLCASSLPGDGSPLHFGNGTRLTVT.

In its sample, this clone was seen a few times. The sample carries other DNA sequences with the same CDR3. The chain links TRBV2 to TRBJ1-2, with D perhaps matching TRBD1 (5 bases). This CDR3 is 13 amino acids long. V was trimmed by 3 bases and J by 2 bases, leaving 7 bases between them. The germline V gene encodes CDR1 SNHLY and CDR2 FYNNEI. Written as DNA, the CDR3 is TGTGCCAGCAGTGAGGGGGGGAACTATGGCTACACCTTC. Translated: CASSEGGNYGYTF.

The rearrangement uses TRBV6-5 and TRBJ2-7; 7 positions agree with TRBD2. The CDR3 extends over 14 amino acids. V dropped 6 bases and J dropped 6; count of bases not matched to a gene: 11. CDR1 MNHEY and CDR2 SVGAGI come from the germline V gene. CDR3 sequence: CASSRGGPLLEQYF. As DNA, the CDR3 is TGTGCCAGCAGCCGCGGGGGTCCCCTCCTCGAGCAGTACTTC.

The chain carries TRBV7-9 and TRBJ1-6; D gene unclear. Trimming stripped 1 base from V and 8 bases from J, with 15 bases between. The CDR3 totals 16 residues. Germline V lookup: CDR1 SEHNR, CDR2 FQNEAQ (reference sequence). The CDR3 DNA follows: TGTGCCAGCAGCTTAGGCGAGTTCGAAGCTGATTCACCCCTCCACTTT. Its protein is CASSLGEFEADSPLHF. The full variable domain, with the rest looked up from reference TRBV7-9 and TRBJ1-6, is DTGVSQNPRHKITKRGQNVTFRCDPISEHNRLYWYRQTLGQGPEFLTYFQNEAQLEKSRLLSDRFSAERPKGSFSTLEIQRTEQGDSAMYLCASSLGEFEADSPLHFGNGTRLTVT.

This clone has a single count. The chain couples TRBV19 to TRBJ2-1, with 7 bases identical to TRBD1. This CDR3 has 16 residues. Germline lookup yields CDR1 LNHDA and CDR2 SQIVND (reference sequence). With V trimmed by 4 bases and J by 0 bases, 6 bases remained unmatched. The CDR3 protein is CASSTATGSSYNEQFF. The CDR3 DNA follows: TGTGCCAGTAGTACCGCGACAGGGAGCTCCTACAATGAGCAGTTCTTC.

The chain joins TRBV27 to TRBJ1-2, with D unresolved. From germline, CDR1 is MNHEY and CDR2 SMNVEV (reference sequence). The V end lost 7 bases, the J end lost 4 bases, and 10 bases lay between the germline ends. This CDR3 region has 12 residues. For the CDR3, the DNA is TGTGCCAGCATCGGAGTTTTCTATGGCTACACCTTC. Amino acids: CASIGVFYGYTF.

The chain recombines TRBV5-4 with TRBJ1-4; TRBD1 matches at 8 bases. Trimming took 4 bases from V and 7 from J; bases not matched to a gene: 9. Germline lookup yields CDR1 SGHNT and CDR2 YYREEE (reference sequence). The CDR3 runs 15 residues. The CDR3 region is CASSVGSGGAEKLFF. Here the CDR3 DNA reads TGTGCCAGCAGCGTGGGGTCAGGGGGCGCTGAAAAACTGTTTTTT.

This chain uses TRBV27 with TRBJ2-1, with TRBD2 as a possible D gene (8 bases). The germline V gene has CDR1 MNHEY and CDR2 SMNVEV (reference sequence). This CDR3 is built from 15 residues. V lost 3 bases, J lost 2 bases, and 11 bases lay in between. The CDR3 coding sequence is TGTGCCAGCAGTTTTAGCGGGACAGCCTACAATGAGCAGTTCTTC. It encodes CASSFSGTAYNEQFF.

Concerning this clone: The same CDR3 arises from other DNA sequences in this sample as well. This chain joins TRBV30 and TRBJ1-3, with TRBD1 as a possible D gene (5 bases). This CDR3 comprises 14 residues. Germline V gene sequence: CDR1 GTSNPN, CDR2 SVGIG (reference sequence). V lost 0 bases and J lost 0, with 6 bases in between. The CDR3 reads CAWSVRGSGNTIYF. DNA of the CDR3: TGTGCCTGGAGTGTAAGGGGCTCTGGAAACACCATATATTTT.

Only one count was recorded for this clone. The junction differs from germline at one of its ends, possibly a read error. The chain is built from TRBV7-9 and TRBJ1-1; no clear D gene. The CDR3 totals 13 residues. Germline assignment: CDR1 SEHNR and CDR2 FQNEAQ (reference sequence). CDR3 bases: TGTTCCAGCAGCAATAACATGAACACTGAAGCTTTCTTT. It codes for CSSSNNMNTEAFF.

The chain has TRBV6-1 and TRBJ2-6, with a tentative D call TRBD2 (5 bases). Trimming stripped 4 bases from V and 0 bases from J, with 7 bases between. CDR1 MNHNS and CDR2 SASEGT come from the germline V gene. The CDR3 runs 15 residues. The CDR3 loop reads CASSAAASGANVLTF. CDR3 nucleotides: TGTGCCAGCAGTGCAGCGGCCTCTGGGGCCAACGTCCTGACTTTC.

CDR3 region: CAISERGTSAYNEQFF. In DNA form, the CDR3 reads TGTGCCATCAGTGAGAGAGGGACTAGCGCGTACAATGAGCAGTTCTTC. V usage is TRBV10-3 and J usage is TRBJ2-1, with 10 bases fitting TRBD2. The CDR3 is 16 amino acids. The ends lost 2 bases at V and 4 bases at J; junction bases unmatched: 5. Germline assignment: CDR1 ENHRY and CDR2 SYGVKD.

V is TRBV6-5 and J is TRBJ1-6, with D perhaps TRBD1 (5 bases). The ends were cut back, 11 bases at V and 5 bases at J, with 16 bases in the middle. CDR3 length: 14 residues. Per germline, CDR1 MNHEY and CDR2 SVGAGI. The CDR3 spells CASCPRQNNSPLHF. For the CDR3, the DNA is TGTGCCTCTTGCCCCCGACAGAATAATTCACCCCTCCACTTT.

The chain uses TRBV5-1 and TRBJ2-3; possible D gene TRBD1, 6 bases. The CDR3 is 15 residues long. Germline CDR1 SGHRS, CDR2 YFSETQ. Trimming removed 3 bases at V and 5 bases at J, with 16 bases between. The CDR3 nucleotides are TGCGCCAGCAGCTCCCAAGGGGGTGGGTTAGATACGCAGTATTTT. It specifies CASSSQGGGLDTQYF. The full variable domain, its missing parts supplied by reference TRBV5-1 and TRBJ2-3, is KAGVTQTPRYLIKTRGQQVTLSCSPISGHRSVSWYQQTPGQGLQFLFEYFSETQRNKGNFPGRFSGRQFSNSRSEMNVSTLELGDSALYLCASSSQGGGLDTQYFGPGTRLTVL.

The chain is built from TRBV7-3 and TRBJ2-5; perhaps TRBD1 as D (6 bases). V gave up 5 bases and J gave up 5 bases, with 12 bases separating them. Germline assignment: CDR1 SGHTA and CDR2 FQGTGA. The CDR3 runs to 13 residues. The CDR3: CASSPTGRETQYF. The CDR3 DNA follows: TGTGCCAGCAGCCCCACAGGGCGGGAGACCCAGTACTTC.